This TCR beta chain came from a study of blood T cell repertoires in COVID-19. CDR3 length equals 15 residues. V lost 5 bases and J lost 2; bases outside the gene matches: 6. Germline V gene data show CDR1 as MNHEY and CDR2 as SVGAGI. In the source study's methods: Amplification of reference gene primers provided the estimated nucleated cell counts. TCRdb keeps only in-frame clones here, not all; method: immunoSEQ multiplex PCR. V and J calls and clone size are copied from that table; D and trimming were computed from the DNA. Here the sample spans about 210,000 clones, around 82% being singletons. The clonotype originates from a man in his fifties or sixties with active or convalescent COVID-19. The chain carries TRBV6-5 and TRBJ2-7; 10 bases fit TRBD2. Input material: peripheral blood. CDR3: CASSNVAGGPYEQYF. The CDR3 nucleotides read TGTGCCAGCAGTAACGTAGCGGGAGGACCCTACGAGCAGTACTTC.